This T cell receptor beta chain originates from a study of breast tumors, draining lymph nodes, adjacent tissues. Samples came from axillary lymph nodes draining the breast cancer. On this clonotype: The antigen is unknown.

Study-wide results and caveats: Tumor TCR diversity was below lymph nodes but above nontumor tissue. Luminal-like breast cancer showed significantly greater tumor-nontumor repertoire similarity than basal-like breast cancer did. Tumor T cell lymph node origin was a supported hypothesis, not proven.

The germline V gene has CDR1 DFQATT and CDR2 SNEGSKA (reference sequence). This CDR3 spans 13 amino acids. V lost 6 bases, J lost 7 bases, and 19 bases lay in between. TCRdb ran MiXCR on the multiplex PCR reads and lists one entry per CDR3 protein. The sample includes fewer than 250,000 distinct CDR3 sequences, 32% seen only once; the top ten take 1.1% to 1.5%. The J gene is TRBJ2-7, the V gene TRBV20-1; D might be TRBD1 or TRBD2, each matching 7 bases. The sample taken for sequencing was axillary lymph node tissue. This TCR derives from a female donor with breast cancer. Some clones in this sample may be carry-over from other donors' samples. CDR3 region: CSARAGGAYEQYF. The CDR3 DNA sequence: TGCAGTGCCAGGGCAGGGGGGGCTTATGAGCAGTACTTC.